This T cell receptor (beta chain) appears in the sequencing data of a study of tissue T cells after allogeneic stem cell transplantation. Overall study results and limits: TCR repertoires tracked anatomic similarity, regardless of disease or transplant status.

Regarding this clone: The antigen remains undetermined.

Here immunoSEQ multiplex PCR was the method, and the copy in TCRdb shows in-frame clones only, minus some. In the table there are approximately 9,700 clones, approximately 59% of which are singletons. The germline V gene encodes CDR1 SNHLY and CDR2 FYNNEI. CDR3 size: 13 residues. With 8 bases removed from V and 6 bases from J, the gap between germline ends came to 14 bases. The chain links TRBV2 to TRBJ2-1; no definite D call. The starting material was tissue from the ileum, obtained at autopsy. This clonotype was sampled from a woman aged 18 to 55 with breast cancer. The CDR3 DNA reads TGTGCCAGCCGAATGGAGCGCAGCAATGAGCAGTTCTTC. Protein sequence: CASRMERSNEQFF.